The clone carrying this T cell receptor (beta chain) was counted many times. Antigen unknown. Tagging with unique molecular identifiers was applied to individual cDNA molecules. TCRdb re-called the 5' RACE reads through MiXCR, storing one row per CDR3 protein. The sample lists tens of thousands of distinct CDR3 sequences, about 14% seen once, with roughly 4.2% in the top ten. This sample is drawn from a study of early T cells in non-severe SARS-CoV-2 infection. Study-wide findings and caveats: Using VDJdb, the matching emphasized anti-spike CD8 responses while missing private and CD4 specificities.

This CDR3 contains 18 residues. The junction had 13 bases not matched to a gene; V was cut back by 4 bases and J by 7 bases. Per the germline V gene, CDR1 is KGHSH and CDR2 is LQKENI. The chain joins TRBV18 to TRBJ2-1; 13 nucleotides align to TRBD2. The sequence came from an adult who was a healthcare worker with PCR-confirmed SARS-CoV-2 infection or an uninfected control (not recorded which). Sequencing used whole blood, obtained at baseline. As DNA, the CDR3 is TGTGCCAGCTCACGACTAGCGGGAGGCCGTGAGGGGGGGAATGAGCAGTTCTTC. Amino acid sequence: CASSRLAGGREGGNEQFF.